This T cell receptor (beta chain) came from a study of T cell repertoires and HLA-DP antigens listed by TCRdb under 2018. Background on the whole study: The study used an in vitro model of CD4+ T cell alloreactivity against allogeneic HLA-DP presented by transduced HeLa cells. Compared with self, one alloantigen differed at one amino acid in the peptide-binding groove and the other differed at fewer than eleven, modelling structurally similar versus dissimilar alloantigens. Of the three donors, two were male and one was female, and their ages ranged from the 18-to-29 age band up to the 60-to-69 age band. Average DNA input was about 240 ng for sorted CD137+CD4+ samples, compared with 1,200 ng for pre-culture CD4+ samples. The study at large found these results: The study was limited by having only three donors, by relying on a non-physiological HeLa antigen-presenting system, and by using total CD4+ responder cells. Average cumulative frequency of clones undetected before culture was approximately 37% against one allele and about 46% against the other. Separate analysis of naive and memory CD4+ repertoires was not performed. Sorted CD137+ cells showed similar clonality against both alloantigens (around 0.4), much higher than the clonality of pre-culture samples (around 0.038).

The immunoSEQ multiplex PCR, with forward primers for 54 TRBV segments and reverse primers for 13 TRBJ segments, was used to amplify TCRB CDR3 regions. Pre-culture CD4+ samples were sequenced at deep resolution with a target of 200,000 to 250,000 T cell genomes. Sequencing of the amplicons was done on an Illumina HiSeq System, giving 87 bp reads that spanned the CDR3. Under the source paper's analysis protocol: PCR and sequencing errors in the reads were corrected, and CDR3 regions were defined by aligning to IMGT reference sequences. Synthetic template pools were used to estimate the numbers of templates and unique rearrangements. Clonality was calculated as 1 minus Pielou's evenness. Richness was estimated with the Daley-Smith estimator. Repertoire overlap was measured with Morisita's index. Clones found in cultured samples but undetected in the pre-culture repertoire of the corresponding donor were defined as low-abundance clones. This is the immuneACCESS table as TCRdb keeps it, with only in-frame sequences that have V and J called. A part of the clones is gone; compared with another copy, unresolved V genes explain less than half, and the rest is unexplained. The D gene and trimming were derived from the DNA, and the V and J assignments and clone size from that table. A total of around 70,000 clones appear in this sample, around 80% of them only once. 1.5% to 2% of the sample is held by the ten biggest clonotypes.

From the cysteine through the phenylalanine, the CDR3 covers 13 amino acids. Of all the DNA, just the CDR3 is kept, 39 bases in frame from base 1. In the germline V gene, CDR1 corresponds to SGHTA and CDR2 to FQGNSA. V is pared back by 6 bases and J by 0 bases, with 8 bases lying between the germline termini. As concerns this clone: Its antigen target is currently unknown. Base qualities are not at hand, and no much larger clone is one base apart.

Magnetic bead negative selection was used to isolate untouched CD4+ T cells from Ficoll-separated PBMC, with purity averaging about 98%. Untouched CD4+ T cells were isolated with magnetic beads from Ficoll-separated PBMC, and a purity of about 98% was reached with negligible CD8+ contamination. Peripheral blood mononuclear cells came from the buffy coats of three healthy blood donors. CMV seronegative status was shared by all three donors. The DNeasy Blood & Tissue Kit was used for extraction of genomic DNA. For each subject, genomic DNA from sorted CD137+CD4+ cells and from pre-culture CD4+ baseline samples underwent TCRB sequencing.

The source of this sequence is a man aged 60 to 75 in good health and CMV-seronegative. Recombination connected TRBV7-2 to TRBJ1-1, with no reliable assignment of the D segment. The specimen sequenced was CD4+ T cells from PBMCs. The nucleotide sequence is TGTGCCAGCAGACAGACGGTGAACACTGAAGCTTTCTTT. Translated, it reads CASRQTVNTEAFF.